This is a list of T cell receptor beta chains from one sample in a study of shared clonotypes between healthy human individuals. Some clones are missing from TCRdb's copy, which holds only in-frame ones; the method was immunoSEQ multiplex PCR. The sample lists about 2.3 million clones, roughly 92% occurring once. Sequencing input: naive CD4+ T cells from PBMCs. The receptors shown here come from a man younger than 35 in good health. Some clones in this sample may be carry-over from other donors' samples. Both conserved end residues are part of each CDR3. A D gene is named only where the DNA matches it firmly. For some rows the clone size is stated as once, few or many, or as a class when expanded; others skip it.

d_call: TRBD1
v_call: TRBV2
clone_size: -
j_call: TRBJ1-1
cdr3_aa: CASSPQGADTEAFF
cdr3_nt: TGTGCCAGCAGTCCACAGGGGGCTGACACTGAAGCTTTCTTT

d_call: -
v_call: TRBV12-5
clone_size: -
j_call: TRBJ2-1
cdr3_aa: CASGGGGEQFF
cdr3_nt: TGTGCTAGCGGGGGAGGCGGTGAGCAGTTCTTC

d_call: -
v_call: TRBV28
clone_size: -
j_call: TRBJ1-1
cdr3_aa: CASSQQGAEAFF
cdr3_nt: TGTGCCAGCAGTCAACAGGGCGCTGAAGCTTTCTTT

d_call: TRBD1
v_call: TRBV5-1
clone_size: -
j_call: TRBJ2-1
cdr3_aa: CASSSGQGDEQFF
cdr3_nt: TGCGCCAGCAGCTCCGGACAGGGGGATGAGCAGTTCTTC

d_call: TRBD1
v_call: TRBV28
clone_size: -
j_call: TRBJ1-3
cdr3_aa: CASSLDRGHGNTIYF
cdr3_nt: TGTGCCAGCAGTTTGGACAGGGGCCATGGAAACACCATATATTTT

d_call: TRBD1
v_call: TRBV6-5
clone_size: -
j_call: TRBJ2-7
cdr3_aa: CASTRGQGYEQYF
cdr3_nt: TGTGCCAGCACTCGAGGACAGGGCTACGAGCAGTACTTC

d_call: TRBD1
v_call: TRBV2
clone_size: -
j_call: TRBJ1-1
cdr3_aa: CASEPTGGNTEAFF
cdr3_nt: TGTGCCAGCGAGCCGACAGGGGGGAACACTGAAGCTTTCTTT

d_call: -
v_call: TRBV27
clone_size: -
j_call: TRBJ2-7
cdr3_aa: CASTRFGNSYEQYF
cdr3_nt: TGTGCCAGCACTCGTTTTGGGAACTCCTACGAGCAGTACTTC

d_call: TRBD2
v_call: TRBV11-2
clone_size: -
j_call: TRBJ2-3
cdr3_aa: CASSLGLAGNTDTQYF
cdr3_nt: TGTGCCAGCAGCTTGGGACTAGCGGGGAACACAGATACGCAGTATTTT

d_call: TRBD2
v_call: TRBV5-1
clone_size: -
j_call: TRBJ2-2
cdr3_aa: CASAGGSNTGELFF
cdr3_nt: TGCGCTTCAGCGGGGGGATCCAACACCGGGGAGCTGTTTTTT

d_call: -
v_call: TRBV27
clone_size: -
j_call: TRBJ2-7
cdr3_aa: CASSPRWDEPEEQYF
cdr3_nt: TGTGCCAGCAGTCCACGATGGGACGAGCCTGAAGAGCAGTACTTC

d_call: -
v_call: TRBV6-5
clone_size: -
j_call: TRBJ1-6
cdr3_aa: CASKSGPPPNSPLHF
cdr3_nt: TGTGCCAGCAAATCGGGTCCGCCACCGAATTCACCCCTCCACTTT

d_call: -
v_call: TRBV5-4
clone_size: -
j_call: TRBJ1-2
cdr3_aa: CASSLYGTNYGYTF
cdr3_nt: TGTGCCAGCAGCTTGTACGGAACTAACTATGGCTACACCTTC

d_call: -
v_call: TRBV7-2
clone_size: once
j_call: TRBJ2-1
cdr3_aa: CASSFFGGGEQFF
cdr3_nt: TGTGCCAGCAGCTTCTTCGGCGGTGGAGAGCAGTTCTTC

d_call: -
v_call: TRBV6-1
clone_size: -
j_call: TRBJ2-1
cdr3_aa: CASSYDGYNEQFF
cdr3_nt: TGTGCCAGCAGCTACGACGGATACAATGAGCAGTTCTTC